A single sample gave rise to the 11 T cell receptor beta chains below, sequenced in a study of blood T cells in healthy people across ages. Sample-barcoded 5' priming and a J-beta primer mix drove a second PCR of roughly 6 to 12 cycles. Each CDR3 protein gets one entry after TCRdb re-called the 5' RACE reads with MiXCR. The profile shows roughly 860,000 distinct CDR3 sequences, around two thirds of them singletons. What was sequenced was blood. Every receptor here comes from a man aged 25-45 years in good health.

This clonotype showed up just a few times. The chain links TRBV3-1 to TRBJ2-7, with D possibly called TRBD1 or TRBD2 (5 bases each). The V gene's germline CDR1 is LGHDT and CDR2 YNNKEL (reference sequence). This CDR3 spans 13 amino acids. Trimming took 3 bases from V and 4 from J, leaving 10 bases between them. This chain's CDR3 is CASSHDGAYEQYF. CDR3 coding DNA: TGTGCCAGCAGCCACGACGGGGCTTACGAGCAGTACTTC.

There are a few counts of this clonotype. The chain employs TRBV12-3 or TRBV12-4 and TRBJ2-1; D may be TRBD1 (5 bases). This CDR3 spans 13 amino acids. V was cut by 1 base and J by 8 bases, with 9 bases left in between. The CDR3 coding sequence is TGTGCCAGCAGTTTAGAGGGGCGGTATGAGCAGTTCTTC. Its translation: CASSLEGRYEQFF.

The chain uses TRBV5-1 and TRBJ2-7; D perhaps matches TRBD2 (6 bases). Trimming took 4 bases from V and 3 from J, leaving 20 bases between them. The CDR3 spans 16 residues. CDR1 is SGHRS, CDR2 YFSETQ, per germline. The DNA of the CDR3 is TGCGCCAGCAGCACCCGGCCGGGACGGGGGTTCTACGAGCAGTACTTC. It is translated as CASSTRPGRGFYEQYF.

The rearrangement joins TRBV7-9 to TRBJ2-1; the D gene could be TRBD1 or TRBD2 (6 bases each). The CDR3 loop spans 15 amino acids. Looked up from germline, CDR1 is SEHNR and CDR2 is FQNEAQ (reference sequence). V dropped 7 bases and J dropped 5 bases, with 18 bases sitting between them. For the CDR3, the DNA is TGTGCCAGCACCGGGGGCCCCCGTCCCCACAATGAGCAGTTCTTC. Protein: CASTGGPRPHNEQFF.

The V gene is TRBV2, the J gene TRBJ1-1, with 7 bases identical to TRBD1. Per the germline V gene, CDR1 is SNHLY and CDR2 is FYNNEI. This CDR3 is built from 15 residues. The V segment lost 3 bases and the J segment 1 base; nucleotides outside the gene matches: 5. CDR3 in DNA: TGTGCCAGCAGTGAGTCGACAGGGTGGAACACTGAAGCTTTCTTT. As protein: CASSESTGWNTEAFF. Drawing the rest from reference TRBV2 and TRBJ1-1, the complete variable domain is EPEVTQTPSHQVTQMGQEVILRCVPISNHLYFYWYRQILGQKVEFLVSFYNNEISEKSEIFDDQFSVERPDGSNFTLKIRSTKLEDSAMYFCASSESTGWNTEAFFGQGTRLTVV.

V usage is TRBV19 and J usage is TRBJ2-1, with 8 bases aligning to TRBD2. This CDR3 has 15 residues. Germline trimming cut 4 bases from V and 6 bases from J; bases unmatched to any gene: 8. Germline CDR1 LNHDA, CDR2 SQIVND (reference sequence). The CDR3 loop reads CASSTQSAGGNEQFF. CDR3 nucleotide sequence: TGTGCCAGTAGTACCCAGTCGGCGGGGGGCAATGAGCAGTTCTTC.

CDR3 sequence reads: CASSVVGQSTDTQYF. The CDR3 nucleotides read TGTGCCAGCAGCGTAGTCGGACAAAGCACAGATACGCAGTATTTT. The chain is built from TRBV9 and TRBJ2-3; D might be TRBD1 (5 bases). In germline, CDR1 is SGDLS, CDR2 YYNGEE. The germline V and J ends were trimmed by 0 bases and 0 bases, with 8 bases remaining between them. This CDR3 region has 15 residues. Full variable domain (rest looked up from reference TRBV9 and TRBJ2-3): DSGVTQTPKHLITATGQRVTLRCSPRSGDLSVYWYQQSLDQGLQFLIQYYNGEERAKGNILERFSAQQFPDLHSELNLSSLELGDSALYFCASSVVGQSTDTQYFGPGTRLTVL.

Concerning this clonotype itself: The germline gene is not matched at one end of the junction; a read error may be the cause. This chain joins TRBV9 and TRBJ2-4, with TRBD1 matching over 8 bases. The closer fit of TRBJ2-7 to the DNA end suggests the J call may be wrong. The CDR3 consists of 16 residues. Germline V gene sequence: CDR1 SGDLS, CDR2 YYNGEE. CDR3 protein: CAGSPGGQAASYEQYF. The CDR3 nucleotides are TGTGCCGGCAGCCCAGGGGGCCAAGCTGCCTCCTACGAGCAGTACTTC.

The chain carries TRBV7-8 and TRBJ2-3; 8 nucleotides agree with TRBD2. The CDR3 loop spans 17 amino acids. With 5 bases clipped from V and 3 bases from J, the junction kept 13 bases outside the gene matches. The V gene's germline CDR1 is SGHVS and CDR2 FQNEAQ. The CDR3 DNA reads TGTGCCAGCAGCCCCCGTCACTCGGCGGGGGGAACAGATACGCAGTATTTT. Protein: CASSPRHSAGGTDTQYF.

The rearrangement links TRBV6-6 to TRBJ2-7; D unclear. The J call may be faulty, since TRBJ2-5 better matches the DNA end. CDR3 length: 15 residues. The germline V gene has CDR1 MNHNY and CDR2 SVGAGI (reference sequence). The CDR3 reads CASSYMVADQETQYF. For the CDR3, the DNA is TGTGCCAGCAGTTATATGGTGGCGGACCAAGAGACCCAGTACTTC.

This clonotype was recorded once. The V gene is TRBV28, the J gene TRBJ2-4, with D perhaps TRBD1 (6 bases). CDR1 and CDR2 (germline): MDHEN, SYDVKM. Trimming took 4 bases from V and 0 from J, leaving 13 bases between them. The CDR3 sequence is 16 residues long. The CDR3 sequence: CASSSYRALAKNIQYF. The CDR3 DNA reads TGTGCCAGCAGTTCGTACAGGGCACTAGCCAAAAACATTCAGTACTTC.